This T cell receptor beta chain was found in a study of cytomegalovirus exposure and HLA in healthy donors. PCR involved 60 Vbeta and 13 Jbeta primers. Clones were read by immunoSEQ multiplex PCR, and TCRdb kept only the in-frame ones, dropping some. The sample includes 150,000 to 160,000 clones, 80% of them seen just once. Germline lookup yields CDR1 ENHRY and CDR2 SYGVKD. CDR3 length: 16 amino acids. V gave up 3 bases and J gave up 4 bases, with 18 bases separating them. The TCR originated in a man under 40 in good health and CMV-seropositive. Sample: PBMCs. The chain employs TRBV10-3 and TRBJ2-5, with a weak D call TRBD1 (7 bases). The CDR3 nucleotides read TGTGCCATCAGTGACCCACGGGCAGGGGGGATAGAGACCCAGTACTTC. This encodes CAISDPRAGGIETQYF.